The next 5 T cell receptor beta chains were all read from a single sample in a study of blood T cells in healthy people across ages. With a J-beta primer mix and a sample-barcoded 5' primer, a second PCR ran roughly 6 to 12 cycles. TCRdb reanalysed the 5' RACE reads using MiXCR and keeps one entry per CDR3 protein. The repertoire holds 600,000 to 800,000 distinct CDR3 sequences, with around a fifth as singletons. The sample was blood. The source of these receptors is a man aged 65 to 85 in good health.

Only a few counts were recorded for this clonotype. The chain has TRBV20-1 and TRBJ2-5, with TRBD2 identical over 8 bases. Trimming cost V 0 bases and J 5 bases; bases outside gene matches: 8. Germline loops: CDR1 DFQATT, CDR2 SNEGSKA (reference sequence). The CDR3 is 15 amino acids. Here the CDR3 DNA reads TGCAGTGCTAGAGATACGGGAGGGCCCCGGGAGACCCAGTACTTC. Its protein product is CSARDTGGPRETQYF.

The CDR3 reads CASSLGPMEYF. CDR3 in DNA: TGTGCCAGCAGCCTCGGACCGATGGAGTATTTT. V usage is TRBV12-3 or TRBV12-4 and J usage is TRBJ2-3; D is undetermined. V was clipped by 6 bases and J by 13 bases, with 14 bases between them. The CDR3 is 11 amino acids.

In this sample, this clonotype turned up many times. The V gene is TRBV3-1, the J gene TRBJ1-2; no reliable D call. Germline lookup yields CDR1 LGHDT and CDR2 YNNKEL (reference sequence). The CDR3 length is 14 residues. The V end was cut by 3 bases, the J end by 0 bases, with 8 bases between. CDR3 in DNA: TGTGCCAGCAGCCAGTTGACTTCTAACTATGGCTACACCTTC. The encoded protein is CASSQLTSNYGYTF.

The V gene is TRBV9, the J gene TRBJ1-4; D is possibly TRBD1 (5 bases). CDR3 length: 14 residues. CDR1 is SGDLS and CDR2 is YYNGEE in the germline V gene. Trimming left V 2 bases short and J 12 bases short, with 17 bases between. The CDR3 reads CASSVGPQGRELFF. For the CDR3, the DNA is TGTGCCAGCAGCGTGGGGCCGCAGGGTCGGGAACTGTTTTTT.

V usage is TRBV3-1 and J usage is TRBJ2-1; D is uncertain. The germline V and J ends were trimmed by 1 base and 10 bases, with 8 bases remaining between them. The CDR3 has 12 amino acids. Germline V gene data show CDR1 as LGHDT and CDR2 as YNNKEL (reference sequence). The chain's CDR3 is CASSQVWKEQFF. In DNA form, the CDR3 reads TGTGCCAGCAGCCAAGTCTGGAAGGAGCAGTTCTTC.